This T cell receptor (beta chain) comes out of a study of breast tumors, draining lymph nodes, adjacent tissues. Study-wide findings and caveats: Compared with basal-like, luminal-like tumors shared significantly more repertoire with nontumor tissue. Tumor T cell lymph node origin was a supported hypothesis, not proven. Data fit most tumor T cells coming from lymph node, expanding in tumor.

Axillary draining lymph nodes of breast cancer patients supplied the node samples. In this sample, this clonotype turned up many times. The antigen remains unidentified. Germline values: CDR1 MNHEY, CDR2 SVGAGI. V lost 0 bases, J lost 4 bases, and 4 bases stayed unmatched. CDR3 length equals 16 residues. TCRdb used MiXCR to reprocess the multiplex PCR reads, holding one entry per CDR3 protein. The repertoire consists of 65,000 to 80,000 distinct CDR3 sequences, with about 21% occurring once and the leading ten covering 2% to 2.5%. J is TRBJ2-2 and V is TRBV6-5; the match to TRBD1 covers 8 bases. This receptor was obtained from a female donor with breast cancer. Some clones in this sample may be carry-over from other donors' samples. The specimen was axillary lymph node tissue. The CDR3 spells CASSYSGDRGTGELFF. In DNA, the CDR3 is TGTGCCAGCAGTTACTCAGGAGACAGGGGCACCGGGGAGCTGTTTTTT.